This TCR beta chain was identified during a study of beta chain features in type 1 diabetes. Expressed TCRB transcripts were sequenced after all isolated RNA was converted to cDNA. The protocol was immunoSEQ multiplex PCR, while the TCRdb copy is restricted to in-frame clones and leaves out a portion. The data show approximately 150,000 clones, over 9.5% seen once. The table lists this clone with a few counts. The sequenced sample was naive CD4+ T cells from blood. This TCR derives from a man younger than 30 in good health.

The chain's CDR3 is CASSTGTGNGYTF. The CDR3 DNA follows: TGTGCCAGCAGTACCGGGACAGGGAATGGCTACACCTTC. The chain employs TRBV6-5 and TRBJ1-2; 9 positions match TRBD1. CDR1 and CDR2 from the germline V gene are MNHEY and SVGAGI. This CDR3 region has 13 residues. Unmatched junction bases numbered 4, after V lost 5 bases and J lost 6 bases.